The sequence of this TCR beta chain was determined in a study of beta chain features in type 1 diabetes. Overall study context: Cell yields, age and gender were similar between patients and healthy donors. Summed over all samples, the examined sorted cells came to 100 million to 130 million. Study results and caveats: Junctions at VDJ sites from type 1 diabetes patients had fewer insertions and more deletions. Healthy donors had naive, central memory and Treg TCRB repertoires that appeared less similar than those seen among patients.

Expressed TCRB transcripts were sequenced because the entire RNA isolate underwent reverse transcription. Using immunoSEQ multiplex PCR, the repertoire was profiled, and TCRdb retains in-frame clones only, with some absent. This sample yields under 250,000 clones, of which roughly an eighth are seen a single time; about 0.024% belongs to the top ten. As for this clone: The antigen is undetermined. The sample has other DNA sequences that encode this CDR3 too.

Trimming left V 7 bases short and J 0 bases short, with 12 bases between. In germline, CDR1 is SNHLY, CDR2 FYNNEI. The CDR3 has 14 amino acids. The TCR comes from a woman aged 40 to 50 in good health. Sequenced: naive CD4+ T cells from blood. The chain links TRBV2 to TRBJ2-5; possibly TRBD2 for D (5 bases). The CDR3 reads CASTSGEYQETQYF. CDR3 nucleotides: TGTGCCAGCACAAGTGGGGAGTACCAAGAGACCCAGTACTTC.